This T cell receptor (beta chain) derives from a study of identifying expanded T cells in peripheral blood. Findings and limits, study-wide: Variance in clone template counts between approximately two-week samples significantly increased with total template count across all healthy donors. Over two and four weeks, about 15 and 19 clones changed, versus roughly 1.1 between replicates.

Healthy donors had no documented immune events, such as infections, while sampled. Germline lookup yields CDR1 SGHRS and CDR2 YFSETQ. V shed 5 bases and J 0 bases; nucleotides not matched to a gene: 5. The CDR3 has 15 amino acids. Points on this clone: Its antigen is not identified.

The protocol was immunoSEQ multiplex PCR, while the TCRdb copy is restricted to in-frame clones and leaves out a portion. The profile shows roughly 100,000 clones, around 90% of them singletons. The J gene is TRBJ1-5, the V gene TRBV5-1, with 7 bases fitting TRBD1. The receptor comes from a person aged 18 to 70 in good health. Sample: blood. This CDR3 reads CASRQGPVSNQPQHF. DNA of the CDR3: TGCGCCAGCAGACAGGGGCCGGTTAGCAATCAGCCCCAGCATTTT. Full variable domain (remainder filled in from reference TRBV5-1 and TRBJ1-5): KAGVTQTPRYLIKTRGQQVTLSCSPISGHRSVSWYQQTPGQGLQFLFEYFSETQRNKGNFPGRFSGRQFSNSRSEMNVSTLELGDSALYLCASRQGPVSNQPQHFGDGTRLSIL.